The clone carrying this TCR beta chain has a handful of counts. Its target is not known. This entry is derived from a study of long-term antiretroviral therapy in people with HIV. CDR1 is MNHEY, CDR2 SMNVEV, per germline (reference sequence). This CDR3 comprises 15 residues. V lost 2 bases and J 2 bases, leaving 10 bases between the germline ends. Notes on the study in general: HIV repertoires had narrower CDR3 length ranges than controls. ART was followed by higher diversity that remained below transplant donor controls.

They ran version v3.0 of the immunoSEQ assay at survey level. The table came from immunoSEQ multiplex PCR; TCRdb's copy has only in-frame clones and leaves some out. The sample has fewer than 30,000 clones, 80% to 85% seen once; the top ten hold 8% to 10%. The sequencing used unsorted PBMCs, collected 2.7 to 2.9 years after starting antiretroviral therapy. This receptor was obtained from a man aged 25 to 40 with HIV. The rearrangement uses TRBV27 and TRBJ2-1; a possible D gene is TRBD2 (5 bases). CDR3 DNA: TGTGCCAGCAGTTTAGCAGCCGGGACCTACAATGAGCAGTTCTTC. Amino acid sequence: CASSLAAGTYNEQFF.